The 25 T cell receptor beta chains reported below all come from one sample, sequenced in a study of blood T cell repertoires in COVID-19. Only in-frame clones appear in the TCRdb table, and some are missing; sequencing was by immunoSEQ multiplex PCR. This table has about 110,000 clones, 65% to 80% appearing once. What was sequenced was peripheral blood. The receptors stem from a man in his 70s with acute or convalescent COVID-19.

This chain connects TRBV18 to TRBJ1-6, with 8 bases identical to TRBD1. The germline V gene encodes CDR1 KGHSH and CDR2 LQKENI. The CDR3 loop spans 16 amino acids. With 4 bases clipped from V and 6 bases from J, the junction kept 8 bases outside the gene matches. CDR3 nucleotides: TGTGCCAGCTCACTGACAGGGGAAGGCCTTAATTCACCCCTCCACTTT. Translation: CASSLTGEGLNSPLHF.

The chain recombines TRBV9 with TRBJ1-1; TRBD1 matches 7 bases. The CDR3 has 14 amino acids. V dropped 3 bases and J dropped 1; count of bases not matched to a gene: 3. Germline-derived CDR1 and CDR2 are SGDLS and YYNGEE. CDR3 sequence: CASSATGRNTEAFF. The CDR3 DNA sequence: TGTGCCAGCAGCGCGACAGGGAGGAACACTGAAGCTTTCTTT. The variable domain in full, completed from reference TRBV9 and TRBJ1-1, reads DSGVTQTPKHLITATGQRVTLRCSPRSGDLSVYWYQQSLDQGLQFLIQYYNGEERAKGNILERFSAQQFPDLHSELNLSSLELGDSALYFCASSATGRNTEAFFGQGTRLTVV.

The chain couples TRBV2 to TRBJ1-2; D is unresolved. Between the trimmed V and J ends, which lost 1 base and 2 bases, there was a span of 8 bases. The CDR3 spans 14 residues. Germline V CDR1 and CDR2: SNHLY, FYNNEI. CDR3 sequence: CASSEGALNYGYTF. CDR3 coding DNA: TGTGCCAGCAGTGAAGGCGCCCTCAACTATGGCTACACCTTC.

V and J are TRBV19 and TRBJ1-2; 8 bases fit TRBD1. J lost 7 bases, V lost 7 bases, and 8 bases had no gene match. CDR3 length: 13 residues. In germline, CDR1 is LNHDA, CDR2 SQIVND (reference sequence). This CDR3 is CASIDRGDRGYTF. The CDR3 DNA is TGTGCCAGTATTGACAGGGGAGATCGTGGCTACACCTTC.

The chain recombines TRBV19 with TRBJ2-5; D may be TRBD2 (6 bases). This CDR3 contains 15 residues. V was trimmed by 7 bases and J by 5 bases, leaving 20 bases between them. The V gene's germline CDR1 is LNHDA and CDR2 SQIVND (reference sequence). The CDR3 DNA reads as TGTGCCAGTACCCAGAGTTTAGGAGGGAGGGAGACCCAGTACTTC. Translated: CASTQSLGGRETQYF.

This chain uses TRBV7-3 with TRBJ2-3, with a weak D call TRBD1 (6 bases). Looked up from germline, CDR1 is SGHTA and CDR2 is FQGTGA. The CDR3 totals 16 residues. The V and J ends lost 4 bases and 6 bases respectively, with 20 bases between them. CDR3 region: CASSSGRRGLGDTQYF. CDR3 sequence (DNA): TGTGCCAGCAGCTCAGGGCGCAGGGGCCTTGGTGATACGCAGTATTTT.

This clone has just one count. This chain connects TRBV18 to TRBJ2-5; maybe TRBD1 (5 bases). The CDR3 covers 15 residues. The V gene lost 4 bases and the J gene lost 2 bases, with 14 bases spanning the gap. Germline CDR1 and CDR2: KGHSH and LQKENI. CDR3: CASSLPPGLQETQYF. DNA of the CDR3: TGTGCCAGCTCACTTCCTCCAGGGCTTCAAGAGACCCAGTACTTC.

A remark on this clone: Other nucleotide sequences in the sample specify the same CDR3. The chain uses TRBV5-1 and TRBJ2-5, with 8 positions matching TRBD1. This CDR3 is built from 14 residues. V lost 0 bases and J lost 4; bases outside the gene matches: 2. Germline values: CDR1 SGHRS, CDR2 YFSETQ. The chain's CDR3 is CASSLGQGLETQYF. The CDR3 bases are TGCGCCAGCAGCTTGGGACAGGGGTTAGAGACCCAGTACTTC.

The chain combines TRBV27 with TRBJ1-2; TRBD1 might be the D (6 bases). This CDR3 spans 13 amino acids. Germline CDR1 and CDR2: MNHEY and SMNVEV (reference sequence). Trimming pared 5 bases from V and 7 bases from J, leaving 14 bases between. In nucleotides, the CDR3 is TGTGCCAGCAGTCCCACCGCAGGGGCTGGCTACACCTTC. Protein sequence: CASSPTAGAGYTF.

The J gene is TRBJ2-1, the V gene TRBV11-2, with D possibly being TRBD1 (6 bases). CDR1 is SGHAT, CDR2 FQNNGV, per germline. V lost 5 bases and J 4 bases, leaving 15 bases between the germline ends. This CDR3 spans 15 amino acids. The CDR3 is CASSRPGHGYNEQFF. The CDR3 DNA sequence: TGTGCCAGCAGCCGACCGGGACACGGATACAATGAGCAGTTCTTC.

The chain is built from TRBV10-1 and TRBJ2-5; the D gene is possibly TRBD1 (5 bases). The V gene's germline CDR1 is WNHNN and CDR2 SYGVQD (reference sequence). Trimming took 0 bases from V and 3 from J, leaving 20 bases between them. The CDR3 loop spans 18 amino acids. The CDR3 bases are TGCGCCAGCAGTGAGTCGGGGCCACAACGTTGGAAAGAAGAGACCCAGTACTTC. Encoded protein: CASSESGPQRWKEETQYF.

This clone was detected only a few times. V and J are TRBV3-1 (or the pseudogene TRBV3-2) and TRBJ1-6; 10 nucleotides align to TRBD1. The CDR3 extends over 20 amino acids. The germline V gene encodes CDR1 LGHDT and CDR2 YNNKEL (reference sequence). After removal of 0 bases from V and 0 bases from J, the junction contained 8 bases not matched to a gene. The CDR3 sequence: CASSQDRDRGRSSYNSPLHF. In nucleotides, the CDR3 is TGTGCCAGCAGCCAAGACCGGGACAGGGGACGGAGCTCCTATAATTCACCCCTCCACTTT.

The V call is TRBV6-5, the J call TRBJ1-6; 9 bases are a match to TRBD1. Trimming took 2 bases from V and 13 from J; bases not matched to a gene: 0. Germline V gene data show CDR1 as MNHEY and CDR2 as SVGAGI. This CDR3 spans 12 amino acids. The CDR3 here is CASSYDRGPLHF. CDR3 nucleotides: TGTGCCAGCAGTTACGACAGGGGGCCCCTCCACTTT.

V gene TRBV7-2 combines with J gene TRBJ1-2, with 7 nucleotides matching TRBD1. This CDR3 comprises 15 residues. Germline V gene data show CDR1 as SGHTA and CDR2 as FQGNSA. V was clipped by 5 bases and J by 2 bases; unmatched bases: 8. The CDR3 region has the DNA TGTGCCAGCAGCATCCCGGACAGGCTCAACTATGGCTACACCTTC. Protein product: CASSIPDRLNYGYTF.

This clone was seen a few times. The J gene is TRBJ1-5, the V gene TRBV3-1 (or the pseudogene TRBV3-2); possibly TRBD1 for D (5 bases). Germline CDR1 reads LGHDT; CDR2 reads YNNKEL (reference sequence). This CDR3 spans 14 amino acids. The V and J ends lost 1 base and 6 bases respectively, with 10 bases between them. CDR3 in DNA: TGTGCCAGCAGCCAAGGACGGGGGGGTCAGCCCCAGCATTTT. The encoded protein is CASSQGRGGQPQHF.

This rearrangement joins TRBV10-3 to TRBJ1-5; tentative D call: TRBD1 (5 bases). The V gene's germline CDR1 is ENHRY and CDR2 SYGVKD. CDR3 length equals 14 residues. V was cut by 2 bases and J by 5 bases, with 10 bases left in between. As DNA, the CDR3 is TGTGCCATCAGTGAGGGGGCAGCCGATCAGCCCCAGCATTTT. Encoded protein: CAISEGAADQPQHF.

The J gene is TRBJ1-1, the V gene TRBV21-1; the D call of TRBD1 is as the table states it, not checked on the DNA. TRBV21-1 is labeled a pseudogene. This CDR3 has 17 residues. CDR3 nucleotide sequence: TGTGCCAGCAGCAAAGATCGGCAGGGAAGAATGAACACTGAAGCTTTCTTT. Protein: CASSKDRQGRMNTEAFF.

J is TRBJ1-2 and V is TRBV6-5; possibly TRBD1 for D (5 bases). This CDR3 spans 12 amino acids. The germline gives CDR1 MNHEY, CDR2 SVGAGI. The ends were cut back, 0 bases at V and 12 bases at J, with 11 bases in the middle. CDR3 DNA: TGTGCCAGCAGTTACTCTAGGGGTCCAAACACCTTC. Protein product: CASSYSRGPNTF.

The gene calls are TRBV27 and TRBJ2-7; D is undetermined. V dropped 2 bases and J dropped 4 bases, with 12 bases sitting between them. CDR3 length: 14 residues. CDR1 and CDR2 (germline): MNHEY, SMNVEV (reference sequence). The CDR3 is CASSLSLQAYEQYF. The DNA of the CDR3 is TGTGCCAGCAGTTTAAGCTTGCAGGCATACGAGCAGTACTTC.

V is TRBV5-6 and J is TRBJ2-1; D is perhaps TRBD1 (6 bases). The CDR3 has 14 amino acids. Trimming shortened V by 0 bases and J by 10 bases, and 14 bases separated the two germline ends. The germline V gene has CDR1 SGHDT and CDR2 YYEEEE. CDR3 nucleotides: TGTGCCAGCAGCTTGGTTGGCAGGGGATACGAGCAGTTCTTC. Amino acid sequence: CASSLVGRGYEQFF. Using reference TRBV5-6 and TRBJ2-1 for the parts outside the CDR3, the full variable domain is DAGVTQSPTHLIKTRGQQVTLRCSPKSGHDTVSWYQQALGQGPQFIFQYYEEEERQRGNFPDRFSGHQFPNYSSELNVNALLLGDSALYLCASSLVGRGYEQFFGPGTRLTVL.

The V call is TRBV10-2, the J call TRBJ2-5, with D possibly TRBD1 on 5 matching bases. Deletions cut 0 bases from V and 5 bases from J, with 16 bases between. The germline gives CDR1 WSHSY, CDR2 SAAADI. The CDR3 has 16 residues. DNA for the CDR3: TGCGCCAGCAGTGAGTCCCGTAAAGGGGATAGGGAGACCCAGTACTTC. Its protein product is CASSESRKGDRETQYF.

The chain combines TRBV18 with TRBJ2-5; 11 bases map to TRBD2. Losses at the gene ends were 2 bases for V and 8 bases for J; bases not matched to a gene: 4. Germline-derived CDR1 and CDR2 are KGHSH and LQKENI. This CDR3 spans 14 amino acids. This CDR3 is CASSPETSGGTQYF. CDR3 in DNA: TGTGCCAGCTCACCAGAAACTAGCGGGGGAACCCAGTACTTC.

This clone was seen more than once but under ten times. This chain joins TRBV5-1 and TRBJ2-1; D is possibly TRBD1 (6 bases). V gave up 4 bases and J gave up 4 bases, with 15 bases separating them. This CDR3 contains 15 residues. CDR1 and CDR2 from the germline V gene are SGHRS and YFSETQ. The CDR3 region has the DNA TGCGCCAGCAGCCCTTCCCCCGGGACATACAATGAGCAGTTCTTC. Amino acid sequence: CASSPSPGTYNEQFF.

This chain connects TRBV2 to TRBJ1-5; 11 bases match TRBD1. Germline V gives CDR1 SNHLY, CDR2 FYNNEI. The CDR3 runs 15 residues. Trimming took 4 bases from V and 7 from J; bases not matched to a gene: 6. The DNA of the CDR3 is TGTGCCAGCAGTGGCGGGACAGGGGGAGGACAGCCCCAGCATTTT. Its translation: CASSGGTGGGQPQHF.

The CDR3 DNA sequence: TGTGCCAGCAGTGAATACGGACAGGGGTTTACTGAAGCTTTCTTT. Protein sequence: CASSEYGQGFTEAFF. The chain is built from TRBV6-1 and TRBJ1-1, with 9 positions matching TRBD1. CDR1 and CDR2 (germline): MNHNS, SASEGT. This CDR3 has 15 amino acids. The junction had 6 bases not matched to a gene; V was cut back by 2 bases and J by 5 bases.